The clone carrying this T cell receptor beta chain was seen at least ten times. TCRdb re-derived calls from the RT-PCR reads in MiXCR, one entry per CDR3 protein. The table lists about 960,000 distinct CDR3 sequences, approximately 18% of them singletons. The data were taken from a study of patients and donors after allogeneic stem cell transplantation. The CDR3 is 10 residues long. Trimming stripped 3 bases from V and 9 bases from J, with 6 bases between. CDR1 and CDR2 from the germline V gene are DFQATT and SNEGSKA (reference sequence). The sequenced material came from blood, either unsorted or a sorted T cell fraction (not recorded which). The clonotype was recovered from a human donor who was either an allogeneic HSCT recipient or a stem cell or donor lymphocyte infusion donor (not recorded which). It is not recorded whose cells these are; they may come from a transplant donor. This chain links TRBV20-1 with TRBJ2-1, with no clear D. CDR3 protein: CSASVGEQFF. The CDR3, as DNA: TGCAGTGCTAGTGTGGGTGAGCAGTTCTTC.